This T cell receptor (beta chain) was recovered during a study of shared clonotypes between healthy human individuals. Study observations and caveats: A reduction in generation probabilities was seen for non-shared clonotypes relative to those shared by all four donors.

CD45RO negativity and positive selection for CCR7 defined naive CD8 cells, a population that excluded terminally differentiated effector memory CD45RA+ cells. Original data processing: Filtering differed for immunoSEQ, which gave only junction sequences without quality scores. Clones were sequenced by immunoSEQ multiplex PCR, and TCRdb holds only the in-frame ones, with some missing. V and J calls and clone size come straight from that table; D and trimming were deduced from the DNA. The sample carries roughly 2,000,000 clones, just under 95% recorded once. Note on this clone: Antigen: not known.

The CDR3 length is 13 residues. V was trimmed by 1 base and J by 6 bases, leaving 9 bases between them. Germline values: CDR1 SGHTA, CDR2 FQGNSA. Sequencing was carried out using naive CD8+ T cells sorted from blood. This sequence originates from a man aged 18 to 29 in good health. The chain is built from TRBV7-2 and TRBJ2-5, with D perhaps matching TRBD1 or TRBD2 (5 bases each). CDR3 sequence: CASSLGGIKTQYF. The DNA for the CDR3 is TGTGCCAGCAGCTTAGGGGGGATCAAGACCCAGTACTTC. Using reference TRBV7-2 and TRBJ2-5 for the parts outside the CDR3, the full variable domain is GAGVSQSPSNKVTEKGKDVELRCDPISGHTALYWYRQSLGQGLEFLIYFQGNSAPDKSGLPSDRFSAERTGGSVSTLTIQRTQQEDSAVYLCASSLGGIKTQYFGPGTRLLVL.